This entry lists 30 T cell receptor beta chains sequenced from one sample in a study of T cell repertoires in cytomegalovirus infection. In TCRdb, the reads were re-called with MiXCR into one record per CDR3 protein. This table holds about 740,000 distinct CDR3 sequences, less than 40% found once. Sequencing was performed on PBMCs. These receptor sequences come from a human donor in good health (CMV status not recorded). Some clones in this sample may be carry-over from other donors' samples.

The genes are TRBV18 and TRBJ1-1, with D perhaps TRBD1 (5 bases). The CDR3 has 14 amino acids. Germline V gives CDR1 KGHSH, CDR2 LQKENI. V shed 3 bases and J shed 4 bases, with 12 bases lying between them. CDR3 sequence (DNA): TGTGCCAGCTCACCGTCGAAAGGGGTCACTGAAGCTTTCTTT. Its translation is CASSPSKGVTEAFF.

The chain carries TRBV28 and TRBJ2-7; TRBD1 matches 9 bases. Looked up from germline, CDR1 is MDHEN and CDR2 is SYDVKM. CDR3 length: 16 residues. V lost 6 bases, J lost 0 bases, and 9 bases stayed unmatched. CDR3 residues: CASRPITGGASYEQYF. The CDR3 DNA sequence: TGTGCCAGCAGACCCATTACAGGGGGCGCCTCCTACGAGCAGTACTTC.

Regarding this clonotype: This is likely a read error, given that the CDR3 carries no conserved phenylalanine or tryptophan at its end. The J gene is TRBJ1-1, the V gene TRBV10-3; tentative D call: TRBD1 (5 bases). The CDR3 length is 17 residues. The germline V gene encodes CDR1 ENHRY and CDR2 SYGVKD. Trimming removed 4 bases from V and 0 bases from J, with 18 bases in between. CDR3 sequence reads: CAISGPRGEGMNTEAFV. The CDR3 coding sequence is TGTGCCATCAGTGGGCCACGAGGGGAGGGGATGAACACTGAAGCTTTCGTT.

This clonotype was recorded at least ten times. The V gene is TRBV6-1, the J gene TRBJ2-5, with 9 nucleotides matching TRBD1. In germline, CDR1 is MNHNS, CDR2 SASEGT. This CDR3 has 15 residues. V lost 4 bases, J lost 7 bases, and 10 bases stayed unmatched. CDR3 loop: CASSARTGVDGTQYF. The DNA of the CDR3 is TGTGCCAGCAGTGCAAGGACAGGGGTCGACGGGACCCAGTACTTC.

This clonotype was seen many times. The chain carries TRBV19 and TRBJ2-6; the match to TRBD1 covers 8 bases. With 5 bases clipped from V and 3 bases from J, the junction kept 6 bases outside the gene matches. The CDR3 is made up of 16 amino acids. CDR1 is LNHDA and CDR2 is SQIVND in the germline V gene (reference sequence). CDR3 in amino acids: CASSVQGARGANVLTF. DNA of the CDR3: TGTGCCAGTAGTGTCCAGGGGGCGCGTGGGGCCAACGTCCTGACTTTC.

CDR3 in DNA: TGTGCCACCAGTGATCCCCGCGCCTACAATGAGCAGTTCTTC. Residues: CATSDPRAYNEQFF. The rearrangement uses TRBV24-1 and TRBJ2-1, with D hard to call. Trimming took 3 bases from V and 2 from J, leaving 7 bases between them. This CDR3 is 14 amino acids long. Germline assignment: CDR1 KGHDR and CDR2 SFDVKD.

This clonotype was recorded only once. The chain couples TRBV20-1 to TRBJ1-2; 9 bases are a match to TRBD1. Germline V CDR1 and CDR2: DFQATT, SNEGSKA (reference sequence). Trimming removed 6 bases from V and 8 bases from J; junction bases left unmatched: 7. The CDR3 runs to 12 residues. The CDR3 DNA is TGCAGTGCGCGGGGGACAGGGAAAGGCTACACCTTC. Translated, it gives CSARGTGKGYTF.

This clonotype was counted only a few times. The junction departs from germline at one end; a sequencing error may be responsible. The CDR3, as DNA: TGTGCCAGCAGCATCTTACAGGATCGGAGGGCAACTAATGAAAAACGGTTTTTT. It codes for CASSILQDRRATNEKRFF. The chain combines TRBV7-6 with TRBJ1-4, with D possibly TRBD1 on 5 matching bases. The germline gives CDR1 SGHVS, CDR2 FNYEAQ. This CDR3 has 18 residues.

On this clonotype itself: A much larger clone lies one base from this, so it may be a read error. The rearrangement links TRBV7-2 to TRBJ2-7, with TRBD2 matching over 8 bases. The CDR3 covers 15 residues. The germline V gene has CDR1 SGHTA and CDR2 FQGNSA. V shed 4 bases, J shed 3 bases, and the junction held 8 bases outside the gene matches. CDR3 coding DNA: TGTGCCAGCAGCTCCACCCGGACTAGCAGCTACGAGCAGTACTTC. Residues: CASSSTRTSSYEQYF.

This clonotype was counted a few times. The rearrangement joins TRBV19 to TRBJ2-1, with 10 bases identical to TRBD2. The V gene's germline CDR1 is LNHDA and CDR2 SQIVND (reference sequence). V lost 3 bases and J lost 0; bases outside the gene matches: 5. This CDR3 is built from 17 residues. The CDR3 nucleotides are TGTGCCAGTAGTATGGGTAGCGGGGGGTACTCCTACAATGAGCAGTTCTTC. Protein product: CASSMGSGGYSYNEQFF.

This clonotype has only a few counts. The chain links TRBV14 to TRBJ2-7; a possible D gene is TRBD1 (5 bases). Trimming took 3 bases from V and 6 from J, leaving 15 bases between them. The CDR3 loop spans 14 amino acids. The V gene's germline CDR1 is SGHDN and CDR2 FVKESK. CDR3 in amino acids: CASSHPTRGAEQYF. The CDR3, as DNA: TGTGCCAGCAGCCATCCTACAAGGGGCGCCGAGCAGTACTTC.

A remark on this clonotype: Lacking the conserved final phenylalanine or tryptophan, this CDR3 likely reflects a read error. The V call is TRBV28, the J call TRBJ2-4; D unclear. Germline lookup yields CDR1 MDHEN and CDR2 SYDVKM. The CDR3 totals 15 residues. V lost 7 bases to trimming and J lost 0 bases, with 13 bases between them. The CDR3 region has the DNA TGTGCCAGCATCCCGGCTGGTCTAGCCAAAAACATTCAGTACATC. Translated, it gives CASIPAGLAKNIQYI.

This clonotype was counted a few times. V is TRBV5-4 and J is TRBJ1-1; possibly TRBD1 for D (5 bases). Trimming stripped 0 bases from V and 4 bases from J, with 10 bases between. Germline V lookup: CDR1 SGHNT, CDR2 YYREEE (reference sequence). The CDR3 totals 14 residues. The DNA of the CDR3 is TGTGCCAGCAGCTTGGACTGGGGCGGCACTGAAGCTTTCTTT. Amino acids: CASSLDWGGTEAFF.

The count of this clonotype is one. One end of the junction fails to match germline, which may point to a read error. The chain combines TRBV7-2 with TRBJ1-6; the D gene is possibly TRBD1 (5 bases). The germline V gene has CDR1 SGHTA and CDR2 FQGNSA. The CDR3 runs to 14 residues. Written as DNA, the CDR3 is TGTGCCAGCAGCCACCCCTGGGGGAATGCACCCCTCCCCTTT. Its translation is CASSHPWGNAPLPF. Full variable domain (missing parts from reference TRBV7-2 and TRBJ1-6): GAGVSQSPSNKVTEKGKDVELRCDPISGHTALYWYRQSLGQGLEFLIYFQGNSAPDKSGLPSDRFSAERTGGSVSTLTIQRTQQEDSAVYLCASSHPWGNAPLPFGNGTRLTVT.

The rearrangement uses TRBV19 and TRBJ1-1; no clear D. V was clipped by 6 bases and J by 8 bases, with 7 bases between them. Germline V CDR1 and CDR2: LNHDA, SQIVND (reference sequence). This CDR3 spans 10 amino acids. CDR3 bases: TGTGCCAGTAGCCGTAACGAAGCTTTCTTT. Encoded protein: CASSRNEAFF.

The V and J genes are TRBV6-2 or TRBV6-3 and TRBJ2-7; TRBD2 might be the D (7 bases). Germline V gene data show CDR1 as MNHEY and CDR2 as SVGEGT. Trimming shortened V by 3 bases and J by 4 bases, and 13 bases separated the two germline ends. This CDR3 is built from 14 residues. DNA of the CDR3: TGTGCCAGCAGTTATGGGGGGGGGGCTTACGAGCAGTACTTC. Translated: CASSYGGGAYEQYF.

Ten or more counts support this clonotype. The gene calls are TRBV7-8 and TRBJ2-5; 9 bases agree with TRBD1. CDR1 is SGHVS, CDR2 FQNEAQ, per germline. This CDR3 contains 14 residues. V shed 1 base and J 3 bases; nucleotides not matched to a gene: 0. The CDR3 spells CASSLGTGEETQYF. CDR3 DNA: TGTGCCAGCAGCTTAGGGACAGGGGAAGAGACCCAGTACTTC.

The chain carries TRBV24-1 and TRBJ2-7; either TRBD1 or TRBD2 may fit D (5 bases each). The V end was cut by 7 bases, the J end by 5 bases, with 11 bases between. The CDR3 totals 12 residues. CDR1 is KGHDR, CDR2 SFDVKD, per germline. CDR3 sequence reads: CATRGTNHEQYF. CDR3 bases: TGTGCCACCAGAGGGACGAACCACGAGCAGTACTTC.

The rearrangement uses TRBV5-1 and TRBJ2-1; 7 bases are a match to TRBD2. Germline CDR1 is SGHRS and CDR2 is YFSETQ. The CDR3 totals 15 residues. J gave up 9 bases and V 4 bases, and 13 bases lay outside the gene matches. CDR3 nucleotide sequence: TGCGCCAGCAGCCCCGACAGACCAGGCGGGGGTGAGCAGTTCTTC. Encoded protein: CASSPDRPGGGEQFF.

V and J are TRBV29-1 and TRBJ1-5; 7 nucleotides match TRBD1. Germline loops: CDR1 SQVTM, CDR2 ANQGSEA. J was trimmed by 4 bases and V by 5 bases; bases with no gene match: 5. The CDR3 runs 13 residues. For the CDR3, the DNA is TGCAGCGTTAAGACAGGGAGGAATCAGCCCCAGCATTTT. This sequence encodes CSVKTGRNQPQHF.

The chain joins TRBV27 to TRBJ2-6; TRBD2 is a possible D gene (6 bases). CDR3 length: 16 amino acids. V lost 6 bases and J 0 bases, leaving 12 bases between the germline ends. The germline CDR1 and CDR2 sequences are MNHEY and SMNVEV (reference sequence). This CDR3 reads CASSGTEYSGANVLTF. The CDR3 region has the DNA TGTGCCAGCAGCGGGACTGAGTACTCTGGGGCCAACGTCCTGACTTTC.

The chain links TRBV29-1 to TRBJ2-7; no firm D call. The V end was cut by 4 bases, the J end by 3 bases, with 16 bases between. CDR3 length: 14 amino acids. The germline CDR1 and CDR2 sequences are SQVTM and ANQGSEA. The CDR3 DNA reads TGCAGCGTTGTCCCACTCGCAGGAAGCTACGAGCAGTACTTC. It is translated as CSVVPLAGSYEQYF.

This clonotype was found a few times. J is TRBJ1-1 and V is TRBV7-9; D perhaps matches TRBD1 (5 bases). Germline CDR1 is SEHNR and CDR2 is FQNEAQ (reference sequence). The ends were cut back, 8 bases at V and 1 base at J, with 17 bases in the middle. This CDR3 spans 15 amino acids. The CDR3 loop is CASAPRQGANTEAFF. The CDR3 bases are TGTGCCAGCGCCCCCAGGCAGGGCGCGAACACTGAAGCTTTCTTT.

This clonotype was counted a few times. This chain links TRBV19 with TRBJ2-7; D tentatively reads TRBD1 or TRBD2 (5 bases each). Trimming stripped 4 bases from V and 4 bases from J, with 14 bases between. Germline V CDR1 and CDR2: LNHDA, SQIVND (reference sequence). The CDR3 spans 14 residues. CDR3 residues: CASSSGGFGYEQYF. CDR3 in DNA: TGTGCCAGTAGTAGTGGGGGTTTCGGGTACGAGCAGTACTTC. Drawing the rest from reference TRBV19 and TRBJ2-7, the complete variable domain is DGGITQSPKYLFRKEGQNVTLSCEQNLNHDAMYWYRQDPGQGLRLIYYSQIVNDFQKGDIAEGYSVSREKKESFPLTVTSAQKNPTAFYLCASSSGGFGYEQYFGPGTRLTVT.

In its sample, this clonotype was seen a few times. The CDR3 spells CSVDLYHTGELFF. CDR3 nucleotides: TGCAGCGTTGATTTGTATCACACCGGGGAGCTGTTTTTT. The V call is TRBV29-1, the J call TRBJ2-2; no firm D call. Trimming took off 3 bases at V and 3 bases at J, with 8 bases between the two ends. Germline V CDR1 and CDR2: SQVTM, ANQGSEA. The CDR3 consists of 13 residues.

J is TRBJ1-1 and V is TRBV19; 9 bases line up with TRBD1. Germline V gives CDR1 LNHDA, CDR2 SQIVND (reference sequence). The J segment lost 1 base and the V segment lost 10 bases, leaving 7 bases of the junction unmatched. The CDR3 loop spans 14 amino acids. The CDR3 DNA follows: TGTGCCACGAGGACAGGGGTGGAGAACACTGAAGCTTTCTTT. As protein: CATRTGVENTEAFF.

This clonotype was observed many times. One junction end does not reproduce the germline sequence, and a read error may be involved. In nucleotides, the CDR3 is TGTGCTAGCAGGAAAATAGCGGACACTGAAGCTTTCTTT. Protein product: CASRKIADTEAFF. The genes are TRBV7-7 and TRBJ1-1, with no clear D. This CDR3 region has 13 residues. Germline CDR1 is SSHAT and CDR2 is FNYEAQ (reference sequence).

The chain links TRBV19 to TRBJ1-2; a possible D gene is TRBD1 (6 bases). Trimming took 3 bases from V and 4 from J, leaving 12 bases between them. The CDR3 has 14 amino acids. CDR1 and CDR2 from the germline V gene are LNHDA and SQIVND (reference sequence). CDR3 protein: CASSIGQLSYGYTF. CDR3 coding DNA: TGTGCCAGTAGTATCGGACAGCTTAGCTATGGCTACACCTTC.

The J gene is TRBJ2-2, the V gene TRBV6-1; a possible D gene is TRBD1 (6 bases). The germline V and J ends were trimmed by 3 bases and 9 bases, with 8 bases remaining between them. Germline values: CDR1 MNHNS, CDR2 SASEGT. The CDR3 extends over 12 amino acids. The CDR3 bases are TGTGCCAGCAGTGACAGGGGCCGGGAGCTGTTTTTT. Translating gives CASSDRGRELFF.

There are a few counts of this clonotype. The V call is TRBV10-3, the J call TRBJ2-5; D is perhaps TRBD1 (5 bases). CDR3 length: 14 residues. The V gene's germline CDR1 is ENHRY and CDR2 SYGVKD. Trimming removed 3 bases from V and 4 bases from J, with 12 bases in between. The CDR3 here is CAISEPDTGETQYF. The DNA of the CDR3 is TGTGCCATCAGTGAACCGGACACGGGAGAGACCCAGTACTTC.